This TCR beta chain was observed in a study of blood T cell repertoires in COVID-19 (dated by TCRdb to about 2020). For context, the study as a whole: The collaborator samples originated in the United States, Italy and Spain and spanned the acute and convalescent phases of COVID-19. The material from the prospective study consisted of cDNA or gDNA derived from T cells, B-cell-depleted T cells, or PBMCs. Subjects who had been exposed to COVID-19, were actively infected with it, or had recovered from it provided the deeply sampled blood TCRbeta repertoires that made up the dataset. A freely available public database, intended as a resource for researchers studying the immune response to SARS-CoV-2, is where the repertoires were released. The samples were drawn from the first 160 participants of the ongoing ImmuneRACE study and from 1,254 subjects provided by 6 global collaborators. Sample metadata almost always included a de-identified subject ID, COVID-19 status, age in years and sex. Where HLA class I and class II types were available, the types were taken from metadata supplied by the sample provider, not from assay-based typing.

Study-level results and caveats: The amount of clinical and demographic metadata varied by source and participant and was provided uncurated.

The immunoSEQ Assay, a bias-controlled multiplex PCR, was used to amplify TCRbeta CDR3 regions from genomic DNA. Processing in the source paper ran as follows. The number of nucleated cells in each sample was estimated by amplification of reference gene primers within the assay. To quantify the absolute abundance of each unique TCRbeta CDR3 rearrangement, sequence reads were collapsed and filtered. For each sample, productive Simpson clonality was calculated by taking the square root of Simpson's diversity index across productive rearrangements. Here the immuneACCESS table is served through TCRdb, limited to in-frame sequences with V and J called. Missing clones are a known gap in these copies; in checked studies unresolved V genes cover under half, and the rest lacks a known reason. For V, J and clone size, that table is used; D and trimming come from the DNA. The sample has 70,000 to 90,000 clones on record, over 75% of them singletons. The top ten clonotypes cover 3.5% to 4.5% of the sample.

Whole blood was collected in K2EDTA tubes by collaborating institutions according to the institutions' own protocols. For TCRbeta analysis, collaborators shipped samples in one of three forms: frozen whole blood, isolated PBMCs, or DNA extracted from either of those sample types. V gives up 2 bases and J gives up 0 bases, and the segment between their germline ends measures 9 bases. Including the terminal cysteine and phenylalanine, the CDR3 comprises 15 residues. Just CDR3 DNA is preserved here, 45 bases in frame from base 1. Reading the germline V gene (reference sequence) gives CDR1 LNHDA and CDR2 SQIVND. This clone was observed a single time. There is no known antigen for this receptor. Base qualities are not provided; no much larger clone lies one nucleotide away.

The clonotype comes from a man in his fifties or sixties with acute or convalescent COVID-19. This sequence uses TRBV19 and TRBJ2-3; TRBD2 is perhaps the D gene, given 5 matching bases. Material: peripheral blood. The CDR3 has the sequence CASSILRGSTDTQYF. The base sequence is TGTGCCAGTAGTATACTCCGGGGTAGCACAGATACGCAGTATTTT.